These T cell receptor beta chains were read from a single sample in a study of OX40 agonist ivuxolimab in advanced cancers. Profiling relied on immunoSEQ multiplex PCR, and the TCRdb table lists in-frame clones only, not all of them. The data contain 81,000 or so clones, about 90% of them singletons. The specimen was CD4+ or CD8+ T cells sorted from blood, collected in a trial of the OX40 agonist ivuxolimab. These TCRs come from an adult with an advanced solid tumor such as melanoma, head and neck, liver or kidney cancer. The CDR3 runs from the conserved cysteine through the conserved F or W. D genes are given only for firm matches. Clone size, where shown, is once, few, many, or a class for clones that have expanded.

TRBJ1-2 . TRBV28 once TGTGCCAGCGCCCAGGGGAGGGTACAGCCAGGGCACGGCGGCTACACCTTC CASAQGRVQPGHGGYTF
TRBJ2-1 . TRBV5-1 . TGCGCCAGCAGCCCCGTAGCGGCCTCCTACAATGAGCAGTTCTTC CASSPVAASYNEQFF
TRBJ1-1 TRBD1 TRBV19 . TGTGCCAGTAGTATAGATACGGAGACAGGGGAAGCTTTCTTT CASSIDTETGEAFF
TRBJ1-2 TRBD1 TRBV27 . TGTGCCAGCAGGACAGGGGGCCGGGGCTACACCTTC CASRTGGRGYTF
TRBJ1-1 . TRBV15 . TGTGCCACCAGCAGCGGCGGGGGGCGTGAAGGTGAAGCTTTCTTT CATSSGGGREGEAFF
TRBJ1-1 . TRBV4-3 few TGCGCCAGCAGCCAAGATACGCAATTAGGGAGCACTGAAGCTTTCTTT CASSQDTQLGSTEAFF
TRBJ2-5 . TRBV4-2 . TGTGCCAGCAGCCCCGAGGGCGGCGAGACCCAGTACTTC CASSPEGGETQYF
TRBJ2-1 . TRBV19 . TGTGCCAGCTCGGGTAACCTCTACAATGAGCAGTTCTTC CASSGNLYNEQFF
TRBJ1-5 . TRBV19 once TGTGCCAGTAGTATAGATAGGGGTAGCAATCAGCCCCAGCATTTT CASSIDRGSNQPQHF
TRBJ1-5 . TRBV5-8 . TGTGCCAGCAGCTCCCGAGGCCAGTCGGATAGCAATCAGCCCCAGCATTTT CASSSRGQSDSNQPQHF
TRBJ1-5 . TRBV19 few TGTGCCAGTAGTAGGAGATTGCACCAGCCCCAGCATTTT CASSRRLHQPQHF
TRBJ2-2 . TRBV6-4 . TGTGCCAGCAGTGAGACAGGCCCGACGGGGGAGCTGTTTTTT CASSETGPTGELFF